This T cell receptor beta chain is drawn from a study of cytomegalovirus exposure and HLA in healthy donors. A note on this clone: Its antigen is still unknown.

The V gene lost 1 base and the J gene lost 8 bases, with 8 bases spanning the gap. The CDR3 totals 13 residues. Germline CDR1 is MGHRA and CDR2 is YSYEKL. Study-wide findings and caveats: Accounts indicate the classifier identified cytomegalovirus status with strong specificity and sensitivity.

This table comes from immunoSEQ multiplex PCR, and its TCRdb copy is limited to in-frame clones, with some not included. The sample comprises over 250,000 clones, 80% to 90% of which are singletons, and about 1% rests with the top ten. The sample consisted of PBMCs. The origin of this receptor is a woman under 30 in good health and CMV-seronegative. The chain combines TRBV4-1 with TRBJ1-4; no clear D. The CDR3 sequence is CASSQVLREKLFF. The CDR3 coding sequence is TGCGCCAGCAGCCAAGTCTTGAGAGAAAAACTGTTTTTT.